This TCR beta chain was sequenced for a study of cytomegalovirus exposure and HLA in healthy donors (dated by TCRdb to the late 2010s). As for the study more broadly: An earlier analysis of 587 of the donors reported around 280 Gb of sequence data and 95 million to 140 million unique TCR beta sequences obtained from some 200 million T cells. An early release that covered around 590 HLA-typed donors contained approximately 300 gigabases of sequencing data and tens of millions of unique TCR sequences. Among the roughly 400 genotyped donors, around 81% belonged to the genetic ancestry cluster associated with self-reported Caucasian donors. The study was designed to test whether signatures of past pathogen exposure could be identified by cataloging public T cell receptors. The study profiled the T cell repertoires of about 720 subjects by immunosequencing and related them to cytomegalovirus serostatus. In addition to the first cohort of 650 to 750 subjects, a separate validation cohort of 130 or so different subjects was used. To predict cytomegalovirus infection status, the study brought together high-throughput TCR immunosequencing, statistical association of individual TCRs with disease status, and machine learning. To study patterns of TCR occurrence, a later analysis re-analyzed previously published TCR beta repertoires from several hundred donors and added high-resolution HLA genotyping. Rather than using new phenotypic data, the later analysis identified candidate immune exposures from TCR beta sequences and from how often those sequences occurred across donors. An earlier analysis of around 640 of the donors used high-throughput TCR beta sequencing to judge whether each TCR beta V gene segment behaved as functional or pseudogenic. Donor age, sex, ethnicity and CMV serostatus were compiled alongside the repertoire data. A later genetic analysis used genome-wide SNP genotypes for about 60% of the 666 donors, treating that subset as a discovery cohort. All discovery cohort repertoires had been generated on a single sequencing platform. Class I and class II HLA loci were covered by the typing at four-digit resolution. Typing coverage varied by locus: roughly 629-630 donors for A, B, C, DRB1 and DQB1; more than 500 for DQA1; more than 600 for DPA1; 450 to 480 for DPB1. About five DR-DQ haplotypes were treated as single units for association and clustering because of strong linkage in the cohort. Across about 380 genotyped donors of the cohort, an average of about 200,000 unique TCR beta nucleotide sequences per donor were sequenced, and approximately 19% of those sequences were non-productive.

In total, fewer than 750 healthy bone marrow donors made up the cohort. At the time of sampling, all cohort members were nominally healthy, though unrecorded immune exposures were likely present. The donor tested CMV seronegative and was one of the 352 seronegative cohort members. Every donor gave a peripheral blood sample, and the peripheral blood mononuclear cells from that sample were used for TCR beta sequencing. The Qiagen DNeasy Blood Extraction Kit was used to extract genomic DNA from the blood cell samples. What the work shows at the level of the full study, not this receptor alone: In a later analysis, about 17,000 TCR beta sequences were associated with specific HLA alleles at a false discovery rate of 0.05. Compared with equally common non-associated chains, HLA-associated TCR beta chains in a later analysis were more clonally expanded and had lower generation probabilities. Because counts were too low, 15 to 20 rarely observed V segments, including chromosome 9 orphons, were left out of the earlier analysis of about 500 of the donors. In a later analysis, the rate of TCR association differed among HLA loci, with DRB1 alleles having the most associated TCRs and HLA-C alleles having the fewest. V-gene and J-gene trimming of TCR beta chains was associated with a missense DCLRE1C variant in a later genetic analysis, and the association was replicated in an independent cohort. The only immune exposure information available for the cohort was CMV serostatus. A further reported finding was that TCR beta sequences accurately predicted the HLA-A and HLA-B alleles for most subjects in the first cohort. The classifier was reported to diagnose cytomegalovirus status with high specificity and sensitivity in both the original and validation cohorts. It was suggested by the authors that the approach could potentially be generalized to other disease states and immunological phenotypes. Compared with the approximately 700-donor mean, donors in an Asian-associated ancestry cluster had fewer N-insertions in productive TCRs, according to a later genetic analysis. In an earlier analysis of roughly 560 of the donors, most TCR beta V segments were observed in productive rearrangements about 87% or about 30% of the time, broadly matching IMGT annotations. Correlated functional status among segregating V segments might reflect linkage disequilibrium, but an unknown experimental factor could not be ruled out. According to a later analysis, parvovirus B19, influenza, CMV and Epstein-Barr virus appeared linked to several top co-occurrence clusters. According to a later analysis, most CMV-associated TCR beta chains appeared to be HLA-restricted, and the HLA associations seemed to be driven largely by CMV exposure. Because the 87-base-pair reads could not distinguish some IMGT-functional V segments, including TRBV6-2 and TRBV6-3, those segments were excluded. The study listed 150 to 200 TCR beta chains as associated with cytomegalovirus. The presence/absence analyses assumed that sequencing depth was roughly uniform across donors, and that assumption may not be true. Assigning TCR associations to individual alleles was difficult when HLA alleles, especially DR and DQ, strongly co-occurred. Most TCR sequences were seen in very few donors, while some public TCRs were found in many individuals. In this cohort, only TCR beta chains were sequenced, and detectable features were limited by the absence of alpha or paired-chain data. The sequencing pipeline was judged likely to have produced a cluster of highly shared sequence variants as a technical artifact. Because HLA typing was unavailable for some donors at each locus, only the typed subset was used in association tests. A few of the identified cytomegalovirus-associated TCR beta chains were confirmed in vitro to be specific for cytomegalovirus antigens.

Note on this clone: No cognate antigen has been identified for it.

A distance of 14 bases separates the germline ends of V and J, which lose 4 bases and 4 bases respectively. From the cysteine up to the phenylalanine, the CDR3 has a length of 15 residues. The sequence is cut down to CDR3 DNA, 45 bases in frame from base 1. The CDR1 and CDR2 encoded by the germline V gene are MNHEY and SVGAGI. Library preparation used the immunoSEQ multiplex PCR assay. A mixture of 60 forward primers for TCR Vbeta segments and 13 reverse primers for TCR Jbeta segments was used in the multiplex PCR. The CDR3 region of rearranged TCR beta genes was amplified from genomic DNA with a multiplex PCR assay. Amplified TCR beta libraries were sequenced as 87-base-pair reads on the Illumina HiSeq System. Regarding the original processing steps: A later analysis counted tens of millions of unique TCR beta chains across the approximately 700 repertoires, and roughly 11 million of these chains were shared by at least two donors. Raw reads were error-corrected and collapsed into unique sequences by a nearest-neighbor algorithm in which closely related sequences were merged to remove PCR and sequencing errors. CDR3 sequences were aligned to IMGT reference sequences to assign V, D and J gene segments. For a sequence to be retained, a match of at least six nucleotides was required to both a V gene segment and a J gene segment. A rearrangement counted as productive if the CDR3 had no stop codons and remained in frame with V and J, and every other rearrangement counted as non-productive. CDR3 was defined according to IMGT convention as the region running from the second conserved V-encoded cysteine to the conserved J-encoded phenylalanine. In an earlier analysis of roughly 580 of the donors, sequences lacking an unambiguous match to a single V gene segment were excluded. An earlier analysis of roughly 590 of the donors called V segments functional above 56.7% productive rearrangements and segregating when the between-donor standard deviation exceeded 5%. A statistical classification framework was built to diagnose cytomegalovirus status from the catalog of TCR beta chain sequences. In a later analysis, TCR nucleotide sequences were compared against IMGT/GENE-DB human TR gene sequences so that V and J genes could be assigned. A later analysis assigned CDR3 sequences and most-parsimonious VDJ recombination scenarios with the TCRdist pipeline. In a later analysis, every TCR beta chain was defined by the combination of its CDR3 amino acid sequence and its V-gene family, and reads without a unique V-gene family were dropped. A later analysis removed 600 or so highly shared, low-generation-probability nucleotide sequences to deal with suspected cross-contamination and a sequencing artifact. In a later analysis, a clonal expansion index was calculated for each public chain from normalized within-repertoire ranks of inferred template counts. In a later analysis, generation probabilities were computed using a VDJ recombination model fitted to out-of-frame rearrangements, and the results were checked against IGoR. In a later analysis, TCR-TCR, TCR-HLA and TCR-CMV co-occurrence was scored with hypergeometric tests, and a repertoire-size bias correction was applied to TCR pairs. A later analysis estimated false discovery rates by permuting HLA or CMV assignments 20 times. In a later analysis, co-occurring TCRs were grouped using DBSCAN, and TCRdist sequence similarity was added for clustering within HLA-allele-positive subsets. For co-occurrence clustering, repertoires with fewer than 30,000 or more than 120,000 public chains were excluded, along with about five repertoires with anomalous nucleotide sharing. TCRdb retrieved this table from immuneACCESS and kept in-frame rearrangements only. Not all clones are present; in checked studies, unresolved V genes account for under half, and no reason is known for the remainder. For V, J and clone size, that table is used; D and trimming come from the DNA. For this sample, the table gives fewer than 85,000 clones. The ten largest clones take up roughly 5.1% of the sample.

Source material: PBMCs. The rearrangement combines TRBV6-5 with TRBJ2-1; tentative D gene TRBD1, with 6 bases matching. The receptor was isolated from a man younger than 40 in good health and CMV-seronegative. The base sequence is TGTGCCAGCAGTTTCGACAGGAGGTCATACAATGAGCAGTTCTTC. Translated, it gives CASSFDRRSYNEQFF.